This T cell receptor beta chain was identified in a study of blood T cell repertoires in COVID-19. CDR1 and CDR2 from the germline V gene are KGHSH and LQKENI. V lost 4 bases and J lost 3; bases outside the gene matches: 12. CDR3 length: 18 residues. This table comes from immunoSEQ multiplex PCR, and its TCRdb copy is limited to in-frame clones, with some not included. Among about 210,000 clones listed, around 82% were seen once. The TCR sequence derives from a woman aged 40 to 55 with acute or convalescent COVID-19. The rearrangement uses TRBV18 and TRBJ2-1, with TRBD2 matching over 10 bases. Sample: peripheral blood. The CDR3 protein is CASSQDYLGLAVYNEQFF. In DNA, the CDR3 is TGTGCCAGCTCACAGGATTATCTCGGACTAGCGGTCTACAATGAGCAGTTCTTC.